This is a list of T cell receptor beta chains from one sample in a study of CD8 T cells in ankylosing spondylitis. TCRdb independently ran MiXCR on the 5' RACE reads; one entry per CDR3 protein. Of 100,000 to 150,000 distinct CDR3 sequences listed, approximately 17% are singletons. The sequencing input was blood, either unsorted or a sorted T cell fraction (not recorded which). The receptor source for this set is a male donor with ankylosing spondylitis. Both conserved end residues are part of each CDR3. A D gene is named only where the DNA matches it firmly. Only some rows state a clone size, as once, few, many or a class for expanded clones.

d_gene,j_gene,v_gene,abundance,CDR3aa,CDR3nt
NA,TRBJ1-2,TRBV11-2,few,CASSQRVNYGYTF,TGTGCCAGCAGCCAACGGGTTAACTATGGCTACACCTTC
NA,TRBJ1-5,TRBV4-1,NA,CASSQVGAQDQPQHF,TGCGCCAGCAGCCAAGTTGGGGCACAGGATCAGCCCCAGCATTTT
NA,TRBJ2-7,TRBV3-1,NA,CASSQSGSSYEQYF,TGTGCCAGCAGCCAAAGCGGAAGCTCCTACGAGCAGTACTTC
TRBD2,TRBJ2-7,TRBV27,NA,CASSKLAGNYEQYF,TGTGCCAGCAGTAAACTAGCGGGAAACTACGAGCAGTACTTC
NA,TRBJ2-3,TRBV6-2/TRBV6-3,NA,CAAKGDTQYF,TGTGCCGCCAAGGGAGATACGCAGTATTTT
TRBD2,TRBJ2-1,TRBV14,NA,CASSQGLASFNEQFF,TGTGCCAGCAGCCAGGGACTAGCCTCGTTCAATGAGCAGTTCTTC
TRBD1,TRBJ1-1,TRBV4-1,few,CASSLQRPGGAGTEAFF,TGCGCCAGCAGCCTACAAAGGCCAGGGGGCGCCGGGACTGAAGCTTTCTTT
TRBD1,TRBJ1-5,TRBV9,NA,CASSATGRSEPQHF,TGTGCCAGCAGCGCGACAGGGCGATCGGAGCCCCAGCATTTT
TRBD1,TRBJ2-2,TRBV5-1,NA,CASRSRGSVTGELFF,TGCGCCAGCAGAAGCAGGGGGTCGGTAACCGGGGAGCTGTTTTTT
NA,TRBJ2-1,TRBV30,NA,CAWTMSNNEQFF,TGTGCCTGGACGATGTCCAACAATGAGCAGTTCTTC
NA,TRBJ2-7,TRBV27,NA,CASSPRTSSSEQYF,TGTGCCAGCAGTCCTCGGACAAGTTCCTCAGAGCAGTACTTC
TRBD1,TRBJ2-7,TRBV2,NA,CAQIQKGDRGHEQYF,TGTGCGCAGATCCAGAAAGGGGACAGGGGCCACGAGCAGTACTTC
NA,TRBJ2-1,TRBV20-1,few,CSARIHDSYNEQFF,TGCAGTGCTAGAATCCATGACAGCTACAATGAGCAGTTCTTC
TRBD1,TRBJ2-7,TRBV15,few,CATSREMGQGFYEQYF,TGTGCCACCAGCAGAGAAATGGGACAGGGCTTCTACGAGCAGTACTTC
NA,TRBJ2-2,TRBV28,few,CASSPFPRPPTGELFF,TGTGCCAGCAGTCCATTCCCCAGGCCCCCTACCGGGGAGCTGTTTTTT
NA,TRBJ1-1,TRBV4-1,few,CASSQDPLVAEAFF,TGCGCCAGCAGCCAAGACCCTTTGGTTGCTGAAGCTTTCTTT
TRBD1,TRBJ2-1,TRBV4-1,few,CASSHSGTGVNEQFF,TGCGCCAGCAGCCACTCCGGGACAGGGGTCAATGAGCAGTTCTTC
NA,TRBJ2-1,TRBV3-1,NA,CASRPHSRQLNEQFF,TGTGCCAGCAGACCACATTCTAGACAGCTCAATGAGCAGTTCTTC
NA,TRBJ2-1,TRBV7-6,few,CASSLSTGGEPEQFF,TGTGCCAGCAGCCTCTCGACAGGAGGGGAACCTGAGCAGTTCTTC
TRBD1,TRBJ2-1,TRBV14,few,CASSQVPGQYNEQFF,TGTGCCAGCAGCCAAGTCCCGGGACAGTACAATGAGCAGTTCTTC
NA,TRBJ2-7,TRBV29-1,NA,CSVEDGPGGGYEQYF,TGCAGCGTTGAAGATGGCCCGGGGGGCGGGTACGAGCAGTACTTC
TRBD1,TRBJ1-1,TRBV9,few,CASSVSGQGTEAFF,TGTGCCAGCAGCGTAAGCGGACAGGGGACTGAAGCTTTCTTT
TRBD1,TRBJ1-2,TRBV4-1,NA,CASSQVRGTDRANYGYTF,TGCGCCAGCAGCCAAGTCAGGGGGACGGATCGAGCTAACTATGGCTACACCTTC
NA,TRBJ1-1,TRBV14,many,CASSLKPERGNTEAFF,TGTGCCAGCAGCCTGAAACCCGAGCGGGGGAACACTGAAGCTTTCTTT
TRBD2,TRBJ2-7,TRBV28,few,CASSSTGTNYEQYF,TGTGCCAGCAGTTCAACCGGGACTAACTACGAGCAGTACTTC
TRBD2,TRBJ2-1,TRBV7-9,few,CASSWSGSQYNEQFF,TGTGCCAGCAGCTGGAGCGGGAGCCAATACAATGAGCAGTTCTTC
NA,TRBJ1-5,TRBV2,NA,CASSELGSNQPQHF,TGTGCCAGCAGTGAACTGGGGAGCAATCAGCCCCAGCATTTT
TRBD2,TRBJ2-3,TRBV7-2,NA,CASSILARADTQYF,TGTGCCAGCAGCATACTAGCGAGGGCAGATACGCAGTATTTT
NA,TRBJ1-6,TRBV12-3/TRBV12-4,few,CASSRVSPLTGSPLHF,TGTGCCAGCAGCCGCGTTTCCCCCCTAACTGGCTCACCCCTCCACTTT
TRBD2,TRBJ2-1,TRBV11-3,NA,CASSPWTSADNEQFF,TGTGCCAGCAGCCCCTGGACTAGCGCGGACAATGAGCAGTTCTTC
NA,TRBJ2-6,TRBV4-1,NA,CASSQDIGSGANVLTF,TGCGCCAGCAGCCAAGATATCGGAAGTGGGGCCAACGTCCTGACTTTC
TRBD2,TRBJ2-5,TRBV27,NA,CASSPLPAGLAGGQKTQYF,TGTGCCAGCAGTCCCCTCCCGGCTGGACTAGCGGGAGGGCAAAAGACCCAGTACTTC